This T cell receptor beta chain was sequenced during a study of shared T cell receptors in the human thymus. Germline assignment: CDR1 SQVTM and CDR2 ANQGSEA. V lost 4 bases and J lost 7, with 14 bases in between. This CDR3 comprises 13 residues. Clones were read by immunoSEQ multiplex PCR, and TCRdb kept only the in-frame ones, dropping some. Counted here are hundreds of thousands of clones, around 87% occurring once; the ten biggest clones make up roughly 0.0086%. These data also formed part of another study, on human thymus T cells. Turning to that study: Immunologically healthy infants in Finland undergoing congenital heart defect surgery were the donors. Surgeons resected thymus tissue during corrective heart surgery. Within thymic and blood repertoires, V and J gene usage appeared to be biased. Highly overlapping thymic repertoires in unrelated individuals were reported by related research.

Material: thymocytes. This receptor was obtained from a boy under two years old with a congenital heart defect. The chain couples TRBV29-1 to TRBJ1-5; no firm D call. The CDR3 nucleotides are TGCAGCGTTGGGGGAGGTTCTCGACAGCCCCAGCATTTT. This encodes CSVGGGSRQPQHF.